This T cell receptor (beta chain) was sequenced for a study of T cell responses to AZD1222 COVID-19 vaccine. The V gene's germline CDR1 is LGHDT and CDR2 YNNKEL (reference sequence). V was trimmed by 4 bases and J by 1 base, leaving 7 bases between them. The CDR3 sequence is 13 residues long. Clones were read by immunoSEQ multiplex PCR, and TCRdb kept only the in-frame ones, dropping some. The table shows some 120,000 clones, with 87% occurring only once. In regard to this clone: Other DNA sequences in the sample encode the same CDR3.

The origin of this receptor is an adult in good health. Sequenced here: peripheral blood, sampled on day 0 of AZD1222 vaccination. V usage is TRBV3-1 (or the pseudogene TRBV3-2) and J usage is TRBJ1-1, with D uncertain. This CDR3 reads CASSPDSNTEAFF. The DNA for the CDR3 is TGTGCCAGCAGCCCCGACTCGAACACTGAAGCTTTCTTT.